These 6 T cell receptor beta chains were sequenced from one sample in a study of beta chain features in type 1 diabetes. Broader study findings: TCRB CDR3 length was moderately but significantly reduced in all four CD4+ subsets of Type 1 diabetes patients.

The isolated RNA, all of it, was reverse transcribed, so expressed TCRB transcripts were what got sequenced. Libraries were prepared by immunoSEQ multiplex PCR; TCRdb keeps only in-frame clonotypes and omits some of them. The table lists around 250,000 clones, just over 20% of them singletons. These receptors' antigens are unknown. Sequencing input: naive CD4+ T cells from blood. The receptors stem from a woman aged 40 to 50 with type 1 diabetes.

V usage is TRBV4-3 and J usage is TRBJ1-1; possibly TRBD1 for D (5 bases). In germline, CDR1 is LGHNA, CDR2 YSLEER. Trimming took 3 bases from V and 0 from J, leaving 17 bases between them. The CDR3 runs 17 residues. CDR3 nucleotide sequence: TGCGCCAGCAGCCAGGGCCCCGGGGGAAGGATGAACACTGAAGCTTTCTTT. This codes for CASSQGPGGRMNTEAFF.

This clone has only a few counts. V and J are TRBV25-1 and TRBJ2-7; D is undetermined. CDR1 and CDR2 (germline): MGHDK, SYGVNS. This CDR3 has 12 amino acids. Between the trimmed V and J ends, which lost 5 bases and 7 bases, there was a span of 12 bases. The CDR3 is CASSPDTREQYF. The CDR3 bases are TGTGCCAGCAGTCCGGATACGAGGGAGCAGTACTTC.

Regarding this clone: Other DNA sequences in this sample translate to the same CDR3. The genes are TRBV18 and TRBJ2-5; the D call may be TRBD1 or TRBD2 (6 bases each). CDR1 is KGHSH, CDR2 LQKENI, per germline. V gave up 6 bases and J gave up 3 bases, with 11 bases separating them. The CDR3 covers 13 residues. CDR3 nucleotide sequence: TGTGCCAGCTCCCCAGGGGAGGAAGAGACCCAGTACTTC. Its protein product is CASSPGEEETQYF.

The CDR3 sequence: CASSFYDEQYF. The DNA of the CDR3 is TGTGCCAGCAGCTTCTATGACGAGCAGTACTTC. The V and J genes are TRBV5-4 and TRBJ2-7; no clear D. In germline, CDR1 is SGHNT, CDR2 YYREEE (reference sequence). Trimming left V 2 bases short and J 5 bases short, with 5 bases between. The CDR3 consists of 11 residues.

V is TRBV4-3 and J is TRBJ1-1, with 8 bases lining up with TRBD1. The CDR3 totals 16 residues. Unmatched junction bases numbered 11, after V lost 4 bases and J lost 4 bases. Per germline, CDR1 LGHNA and CDR2 YSLEER. CDR3 loop: CASSPTTGVGSTEAFF. The CDR3 coding sequence is TGCGCCAGCAGCCCGACGACAGGGGTTGGTTCCACTGAAGCTTTCTTT.

The genes are TRBV5-6 and TRBJ1-1, with a weak D call TRBD1 (5 bases). The germline V and J ends were trimmed by 1 base and 4 bases, with 11 bases remaining between them. CDR1 and CDR2 from the germline V gene are SGHDT and YYEEEE. The CDR3 sequence is 14 residues long. CDR3 in amino acids: CASSLKGPATEAFF. Written as DNA, the CDR3 is TGTGCCAGCAGCTTGAAGGGGCCGGCCACTGAAGCTTTCTTT.